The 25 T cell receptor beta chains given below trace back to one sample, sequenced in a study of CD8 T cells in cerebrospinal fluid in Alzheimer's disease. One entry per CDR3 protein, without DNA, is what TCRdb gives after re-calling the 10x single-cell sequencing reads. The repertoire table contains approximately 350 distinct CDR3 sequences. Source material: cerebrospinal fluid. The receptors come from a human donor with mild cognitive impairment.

CDR3 sequence reads: CASSQGLAGQVNYEQYF. The chain couples TRBV3-1 to TRBJ2-7; TCRdb's assignment of TRBD2 cannot be checked, as there is no DNA. Germline V gene lookup returns CDR1 LGHDT and CDR2 YNNKEL (reference sequence). This CDR3 has 17 amino acids.

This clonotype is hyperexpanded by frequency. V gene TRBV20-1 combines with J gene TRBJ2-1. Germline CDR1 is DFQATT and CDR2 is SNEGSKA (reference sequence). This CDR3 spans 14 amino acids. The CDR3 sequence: CSASDDFTYNEQFF.

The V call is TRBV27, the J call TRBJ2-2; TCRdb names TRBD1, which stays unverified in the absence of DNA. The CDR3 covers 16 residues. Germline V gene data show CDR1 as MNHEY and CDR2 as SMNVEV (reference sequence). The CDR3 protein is CASSSTGYPNTGELFF.

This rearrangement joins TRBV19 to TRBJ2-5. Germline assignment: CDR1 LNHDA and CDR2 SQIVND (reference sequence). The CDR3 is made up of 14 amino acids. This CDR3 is CASSMVLGRETQYF.

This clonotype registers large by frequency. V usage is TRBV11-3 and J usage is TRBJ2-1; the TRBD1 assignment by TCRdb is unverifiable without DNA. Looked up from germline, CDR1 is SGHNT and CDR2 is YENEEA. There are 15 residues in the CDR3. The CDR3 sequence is CASSLVGTGNNEQFF.

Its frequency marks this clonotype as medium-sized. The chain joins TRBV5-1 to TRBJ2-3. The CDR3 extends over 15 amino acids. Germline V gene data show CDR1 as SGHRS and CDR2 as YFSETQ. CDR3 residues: CASSMGLLATDTQYF.

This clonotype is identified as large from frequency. CDR3 loop: CASSPRGGWGTEAFF. The J gene is TRBJ1-1, the V gene TRBV28; the D call of TRBD1 rests on TCRdb alone, since no DNA is present to check it. Germline CDR1 reads MDHEN; CDR2 reads SYDVKM. The length of the CDR3 is 15 residues.

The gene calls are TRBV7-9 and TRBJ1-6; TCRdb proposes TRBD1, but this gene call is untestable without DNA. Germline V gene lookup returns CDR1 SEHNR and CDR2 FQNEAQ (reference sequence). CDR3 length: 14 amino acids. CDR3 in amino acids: CASSQDRESSPLHF.

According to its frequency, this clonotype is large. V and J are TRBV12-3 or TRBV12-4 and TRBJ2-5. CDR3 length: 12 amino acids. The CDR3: CASSLTGETQYF.

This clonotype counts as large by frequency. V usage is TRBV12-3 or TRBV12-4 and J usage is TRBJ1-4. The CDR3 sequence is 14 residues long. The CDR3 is CASSFSSSNEKLFF.

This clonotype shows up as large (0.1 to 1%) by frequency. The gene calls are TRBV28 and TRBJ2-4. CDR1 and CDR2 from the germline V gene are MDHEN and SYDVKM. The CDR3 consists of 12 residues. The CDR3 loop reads CASSSAQNIQYF.

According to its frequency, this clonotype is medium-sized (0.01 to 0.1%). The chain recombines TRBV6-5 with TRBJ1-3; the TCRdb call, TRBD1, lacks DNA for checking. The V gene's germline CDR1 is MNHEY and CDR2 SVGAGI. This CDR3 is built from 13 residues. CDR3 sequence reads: CASLGGPGNTIYF.

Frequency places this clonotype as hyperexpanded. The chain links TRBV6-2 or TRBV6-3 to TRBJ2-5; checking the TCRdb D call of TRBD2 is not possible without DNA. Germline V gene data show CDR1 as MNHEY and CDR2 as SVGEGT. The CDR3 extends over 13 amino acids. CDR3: CASSPPLEETQYF.

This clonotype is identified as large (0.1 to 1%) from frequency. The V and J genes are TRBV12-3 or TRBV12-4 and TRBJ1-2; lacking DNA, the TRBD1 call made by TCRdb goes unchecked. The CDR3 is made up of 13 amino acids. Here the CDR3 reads CASSLSGQGGYTF.

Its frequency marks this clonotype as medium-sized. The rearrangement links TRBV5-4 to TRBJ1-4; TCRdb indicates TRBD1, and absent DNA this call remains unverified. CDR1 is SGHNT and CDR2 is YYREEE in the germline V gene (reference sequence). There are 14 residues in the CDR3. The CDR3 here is CASSMKAAGEKLFF.

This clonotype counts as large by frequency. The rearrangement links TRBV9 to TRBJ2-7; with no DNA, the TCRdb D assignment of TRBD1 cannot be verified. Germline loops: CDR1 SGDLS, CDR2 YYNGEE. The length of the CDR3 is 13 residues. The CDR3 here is CASSVGGTDEQYF.

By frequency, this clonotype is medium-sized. The chain's CDR3 is CSARQSGTWADTQYF. The rearrangement links TRBV20-1 to TRBJ2-3; as DNA is missing, the TRBD2 call by TCRdb cannot be tested. Germline V CDR1 and CDR2: DFQATT, SNEGSKA (reference sequence). The CDR3 has 15 residues.

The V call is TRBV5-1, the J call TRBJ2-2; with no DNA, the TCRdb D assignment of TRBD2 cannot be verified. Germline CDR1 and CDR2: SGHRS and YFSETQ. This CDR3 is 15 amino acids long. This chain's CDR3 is CASSLEAGRSGELFF. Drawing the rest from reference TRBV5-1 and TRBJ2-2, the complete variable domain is KAGVTQTPRYLIKTRGQQVTLSCSPISGHRSVSWYQQTPGQGLQFLFEYFSETQRNKGNFPGRFSGRQFSNSRSEMNVSTLELGDSALYLCASSLEAGRSGELFFGEGSRLTVL.

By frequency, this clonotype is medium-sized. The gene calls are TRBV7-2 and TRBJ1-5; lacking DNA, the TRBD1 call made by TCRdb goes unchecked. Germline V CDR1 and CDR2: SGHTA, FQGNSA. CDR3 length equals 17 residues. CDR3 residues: CASSPRTGFGGGQPQHF.

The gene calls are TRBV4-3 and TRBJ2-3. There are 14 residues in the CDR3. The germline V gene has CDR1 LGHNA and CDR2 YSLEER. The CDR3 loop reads CASSPGGERDTQYF.

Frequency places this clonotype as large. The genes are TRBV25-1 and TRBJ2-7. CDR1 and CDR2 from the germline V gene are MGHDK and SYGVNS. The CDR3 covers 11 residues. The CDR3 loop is CASSGNYEQYF.

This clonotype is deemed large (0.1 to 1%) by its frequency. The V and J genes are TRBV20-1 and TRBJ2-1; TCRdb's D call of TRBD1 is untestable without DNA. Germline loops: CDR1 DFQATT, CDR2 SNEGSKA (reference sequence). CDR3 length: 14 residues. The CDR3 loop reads CSASPRGLGGEQFF.

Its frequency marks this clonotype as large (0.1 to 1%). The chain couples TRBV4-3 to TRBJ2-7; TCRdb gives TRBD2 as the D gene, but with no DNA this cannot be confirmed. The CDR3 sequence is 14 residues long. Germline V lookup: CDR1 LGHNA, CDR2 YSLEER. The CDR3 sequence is CASSQEGGRDEQYF.

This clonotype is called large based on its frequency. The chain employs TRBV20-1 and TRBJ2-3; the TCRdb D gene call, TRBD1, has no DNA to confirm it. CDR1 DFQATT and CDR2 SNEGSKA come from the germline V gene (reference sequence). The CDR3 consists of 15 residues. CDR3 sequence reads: CSAPPGTGNSDTQYF.

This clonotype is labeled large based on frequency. This CDR3 reads CASSPYPGQIGEKLFF. The rearrangement links TRBV28 to TRBJ1-4; the D call of TRBD1 rests on TCRdb alone, since no DNA is present to check it. CDR3 length: 16 amino acids. Germline CDR1 MDHEN, CDR2 SYDVKM.